These 16 T cell receptor beta chains originate from one sample sequenced in a study of blood T cell repertoires in COVID-19. Using immunoSEQ multiplex PCR, the repertoire was profiled, and TCRdb retains in-frame clones only, with some absent. The repertoire holds approximately 160,000 clones, with around four fifths as singletons. Sequenced: PBMCs or T cells enriched from blood (not recorded which). Every receptor here comes from a woman aged 45-59 years who had recovered from COVID-19.

The gene calls are TRBV27 and TRBJ1-5, with D maybe TRBD1 (6 bases). The ends were cut back, 3 bases at V and 6 bases at J, with 15 bases in the middle. The CDR3 length is 15 residues. Germline V gene lookup returns CDR1 MNHEY and CDR2 SMNVEV (reference sequence). CDR3 sequence reads: CASSFDRLPGQPQHF. The CDR3 DNA sequence: TGTGCCAGCAGTTTCGACAGGCTGCCGGGTCAGCCCCAGCATTTT.

The rearrangement joins TRBV7-2 to TRBJ1-2; TRBD1 is a possible D gene (5 bases). The CDR3 has 15 amino acids. Germline V CDR1 and CDR2: SGHTA, FQGNSA. V was cut by 4 bases and J by 8 bases, with 20 bases left in between. In DNA form, the CDR3 reads TGTGCCAGCAGCTCAGCGACAGCCGCAAGCCGCGGCTACACCTTC. Translated: CASSSATAASRGYTF.

This rearrangement joins TRBV15 to TRBJ2-3; 13 nucleotides line up with TRBD2. The CDR3 length is 16 residues. Germline V gene lookup returns CDR1 LNHNV and CDR2 YYDKDF (reference sequence). Trimming cost V 2 bases and J 6 bases; bases outside gene matches: 5. CDR3 coding DNA: TGTGCCACCAGCAGACGGACTAGCGGGAGCCCCGATACGCAGTATTTT. It is translated as CATSRRTSGSPDTQYF.

V gene TRBV29-1 combines with J gene TRBJ2-1; D gene uncertain. CDR3 length: 11 amino acids. The germline V gene has CDR1 SQVTM and CDR2 ANQGSEA. V lost 7 bases and J lost 3, with 7 bases in between. CDR3 protein: CSAPRYNEQFF. CDR3 sequence (DNA): TGCAGCGCCCCCCGCTACAATGAGCAGTTCTTC.

The chain is built from TRBV5-8 and TRBJ2-3; a weak D match, TRBD2 (5 bases). Trimming took off 4 bases at V and 1 base at J, with 16 bases between the two ends. The germline V gene encodes CDR1 SGHTS and CDR2 YDEGEE. CDR3 length equals 16 residues. The CDR3 sequence: CASSLVGEPRTDTQYF. CDR3 sequence (DNA): TGTGCCAGCAGCCTGGTTGGGGAGCCCCGCACAGATACGCAGTATTTT.

The gene calls are TRBV18 and TRBJ2-1; 11 bases align to TRBD2. CDR3 size: 14 residues. With V trimmed by 8 bases and J by 7 bases, 7 bases remained unmatched. Per germline, CDR1 KGHSH and CDR2 LQKENI. This CDR3 is CASTSGSSGNEQFF. In nucleotides, the CDR3 is TGTGCCAGCACTAGCGGGAGCTCGGGGAATGAGCAGTTCTTC. Full variable domain (remainder filled in from reference TRBV18 and TRBJ2-1): NAGVMQNPRHLVRRRGQEARLRCSPMKGHSHVYWYRQLPEEGLKFMVYLQKENIIDESGMPKERFSAEFPKEGPSILRIQQVVRGDSAAYFCASTSGSSGNEQFFGPGTRLTVL.

The V and J genes are TRBV9 and TRBJ1-4; no clear D. The V end lost 4 bases, the J end lost 3 bases, and 13 bases lay between the germline ends. CDR1 and CDR2 from the germline V gene are SGDLS and YYNGEE. This CDR3 is built from 15 residues. CDR3 DNA: TGTGCCAGCAGCCTACGACACTCACCTAATGAAAAACTGTTTTTT. Residues: CASSLRHSPNEKLFF.

The CDR3 DNA reads TGTGCCAGTAGTAGGGAGTTTTGGGAGACCCAGTACTTC. This gives the protein CASSREFWETQYF. The rearrangement links TRBV19 to TRBJ2-5; perhaps TRBD2 as D (5 bases). CDR3 length: 13 amino acids. The V gene's germline CDR1 is LNHDA and CDR2 SQIVND (reference sequence). V shed 4 bases and J shed 5 bases, with 11 bases lying between them.

The CDR3 here is CASSQSSRDQETQYF. CDR3 nucleotides: TGTGCCAGCAGCCAATCGTCCAGGGACCAAGAGACCCAGTACTTC. The chain combines TRBV14 with TRBJ2-5; possibly TRBD1 for D (5 bases). Trimming took off 2 bases at V and 0 bases at J, with 10 bases between the two ends. CDR1 is SGHDN, CDR2 FVKESK, per germline. The CDR3 contains 15 residues.

The J gene is TRBJ1-1, the V gene TRBV6-2 or TRBV6-3, with D tentatively TRBD1 (5 bases). The length of the CDR3 is 17 residues. Germline loops: CDR1 MNHEY, CDR2 SVGEGT. V was pared by 5 bases and J by 0 bases, with 19 bases between. The CDR3: CASSPDSFVFLNTEAFF. The CDR3 coding sequence is TGTGCCAGCAGTCCCGACAGCTTCGTTTTTTTGAACACTGAAGCTTTCTTT.

In nucleotides, the CDR3 is TGTGCCAGCAGTTATTTCCAGACTAGCGGGAAGTCCTACAATGAGCAGTTCTTC. Residues: CASSYFQTSGKSYNEQFF. The chain carries TRBV6-2 or TRBV6-3 and TRBJ2-1; 11 nucleotides match TRBD2. J lost 1 base, V lost 3 bases, and 8 bases had no gene match. Germline V CDR1 and CDR2: MNHEY, SVGEGT. The CDR3 totals 18 residues.

The genes are TRBV29-1 and TRBJ2-4; D unresolved. The V end was cut by 8 bases, the J end by 1 base, with 9 bases between. Germline lookup yields CDR1 SQVTM and CDR2 ANQGSEA. The CDR3 covers 12 residues. CDR3 DNA: TGCAGCTTCCTCGGGGCCAAAAACATTCAGTACTTC. This encodes CSFLGAKNIQYF. Full variable domain (remainder filled in from reference TRBV29-1 and TRBJ2-4): SAVISQKPSRDICQRGTSLTIQCQVDSQVTMMFWYRQQPGQSLTLIATANQGSEATYESGFVIDKFPISRPNLTFSTLTVSNMSPEDSSIYLCSFLGAKNIQYFGAGTRLSVL.

This clone was seen only a few times. The chain recombines TRBV30 with TRBJ1-2, with a possible D match to TRBD1 (6 bases). The germline V gene has CDR1 GTSNPN and CDR2 SVGIG (reference sequence). This CDR3 is 14 amino acids long. Trimming pared 3 bases from V and 1 base from J, leaving 12 bases between. The CDR3 coding sequence is TGTGCCTGGAGGCGGGGGGGGCTTAACTATGGCTACACCTTC. This translates into CAWRRGGLNYGYTF. Full variable domain (missing parts from reference TRBV30 and TRBJ1-2): SQTIHQWPATLVQPVGSPLSLECTVEGTSNPNLYWYRQAAGRGLQLLFYSVGIGQISSEVPQNLSASRPQDRQFILSSKKLLLSDSGFYLCAWRRGGLNYGYTFGSGTRLTVV.

This rearrangement joins TRBV3-1 (or the pseudogene TRBV3-2) to TRBJ1-5, with D uncertain. V was clipped by 8 bases and J by 10 bases, with 12 bases between them. Germline-derived CDR1 and CDR2 are LGHDT and YNNKEL (reference sequence). The CDR3 has 11 residues. CDR3: CASGNGPPQHF. Here the CDR3 DNA reads TGTGCCAGCGGTAACGGTCCTCCCCAGCATTTT.

The chain employs TRBV6-2 or TRBV6-3 and TRBJ1-2; 7 bases fit TRBD1. After removal of 6 bases from V and 5 bases from J, the junction contained 12 bases not matched to a gene. The CDR3 length is 15 residues. Per germline, CDR1 MNHEY and CDR2 SVGEGT. The CDR3 DNA is TGTGCCAGCAGACCTCGTGGGTCAGGGGGGTATGGCTACACCTTC. The encoded protein is CASRPRGSGGYGYTF.

The chain carries TRBV11-2 and TRBJ1-2; 10 nucleotides line up with TRBD1. The CDR3 length is 14 residues. V trimming: 6 bases; J trimming: 4 bases; junction bases outside the gene matches: 5. Germline V lookup: CDR1 SGHAT, CDR2 FQNNGV. This chain's CDR3 is CASSRGQGGYGYTF. Written as DNA, the CDR3 is TGTGCCAGCAGTCGCGGACAGGGGGGCTATGGCTACACCTTC.